Presented here are 7 T cell receptor beta chains from one specimen sequenced in a study of cytotoxic CD8 clonotypes in ibrutinib-treated CLL. Here immunoSEQ multiplex PCR was the method, and the copy in TCRdb shows in-frame clones only, minus some. The data contain about 22,000 clones, 75% of them singletons. The input for sequencing was PBMCs, taken before ibrutinib treatment. The receptor source for this set is a human donor with chronic lymphocytic leukemia.

The chain recombines TRBV5-5 with TRBJ2-7, with D perhaps matching TRBD1 (6 bases). Germline CDR1 SGHKS, CDR2 YYEKEE (reference sequence). This CDR3 comprises 13 residues. V dropped 4 bases and J dropped 0 bases, with 8 bases sitting between them. The CDR3 DNA reads TGTGCCAGCAGCCCGGACAGCTCCTACGAGCAGTACTTC. This sequence encodes CASSPDSSYEQYF.

CDR3 sequence: CASSVDQAGELFF. The CDR3 nucleotides are TGTGCCAGCAGCGTGGACCAAGCCGGGGAGCTGTTTTTT. The chain has TRBV9 and TRBJ2-2; no clear D gene. The germline V gene has CDR1 SGDLS and CDR2 YYNGEE. V was trimmed by 2 bases and J by 6 bases, leaving 8 bases between them. The length of the CDR3 is 13 residues.

The chain joins TRBV2 to TRBJ2-2; unclear D gene. This CDR3 has 12 amino acids. Germline CDR1 SNHLY, CDR2 FYNNEI. V dropped 4 bases and J dropped 6 bases, with 6 bases sitting between them. CDR3 protein: CASSVGSGELFF. The CDR3 DNA is TGTGCCAGCAGTGTCGGGTCCGGGGAGCTGTTTTTT.

There are a few counts of this clone. The chain is built from TRBV5-5 and TRBJ1-2, with 7 nucleotides matching TRBD1. CDR3 length: 14 residues. Trimming at V came to 4 bases and at J to 7 bases, leaving 10 bases not matched to a gene. Per germline, CDR1 SGHKS and CDR2 YYEKEE (reference sequence). The chain's CDR3 is CASSHQTGFSGYTF. CDR3 coding DNA: TGTGCCAGCAGCCATCAGACAGGGTTTAGTGGCTACACCTTC. The complete variable domain, with remaining parts taken from reference TRBV5-5 and TRBJ1-2, reads DAGVTQSPTHLIKTRGQQVTLRCSPISGHKSVSWYQQVLGQGPQFIFQYYEKEERGRGNFPDRFSARQFPNYSSELNVNALLLGDSALYLCASSHQTGFSGYTFGSGTRLTVV.

J is TRBJ1-1 and V is TRBV5-1, with 9 positions matching TRBD1. The CDR3 sequence is 15 residues long. The trim removed 4 bases at V and 1 base at J, leaving 5 bases unmatched. CDR1 and CDR2 from the germline V gene are SGHRS and YFSETQ. This CDR3 is CASSGTGGPNTEAFF. CDR3 nucleotide sequence: TGCGCCAGCAGCGGAACAGGGGGCCCGAACACTGAAGCTTTCTTT.

This chain connects TRBV6-1 to TRBJ1-2; 9 bases align to TRBD1. The trim removed 7 bases at V and 7 bases at J, leaving 7 bases unmatched. Per the germline V gene, CDR1 is MNHNS and CDR2 is SASEGT. The CDR3 loop spans 13 amino acids. The CDR3 sequence is CASTLGQGRGYTF. In DNA form, the CDR3 reads TGTGCCAGCACCCTGGGACAGGGACGTGGCTACACCTTC.

This clone was recorded only once. This chain connects TRBV6-1 to TRBJ2-7; 8 nucleotides agree with TRBD2. Germline-derived CDR1 and CDR2 are MNHNS and SASEGT. This CDR3 region has 15 residues. The junction had 9 bases not matched to a gene; V was cut back by 6 bases and J by 2 bases. This chain's CDR3 is CASSESGSPTYEQYF. As DNA, the CDR3 is TGTGCCAGCAGCGAGAGCGGGAGTCCAACCTACGAGCAGTACTTC.